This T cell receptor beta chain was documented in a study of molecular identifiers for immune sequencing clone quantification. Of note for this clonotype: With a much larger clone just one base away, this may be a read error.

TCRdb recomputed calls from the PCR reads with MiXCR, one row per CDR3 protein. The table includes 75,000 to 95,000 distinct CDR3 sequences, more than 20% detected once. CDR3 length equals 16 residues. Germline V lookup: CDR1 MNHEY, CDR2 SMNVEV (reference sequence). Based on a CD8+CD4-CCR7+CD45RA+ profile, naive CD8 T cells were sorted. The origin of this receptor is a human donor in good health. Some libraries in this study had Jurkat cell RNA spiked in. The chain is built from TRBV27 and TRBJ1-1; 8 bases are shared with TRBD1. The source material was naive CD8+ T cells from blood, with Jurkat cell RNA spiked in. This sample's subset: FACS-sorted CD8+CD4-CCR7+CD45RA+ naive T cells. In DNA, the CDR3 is TGTGCCAGAAGTTTATCCACAGGGGGATCGGGCACTGAAGCTTTCTTT. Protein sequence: CARSLSTGGSGTEAFF.